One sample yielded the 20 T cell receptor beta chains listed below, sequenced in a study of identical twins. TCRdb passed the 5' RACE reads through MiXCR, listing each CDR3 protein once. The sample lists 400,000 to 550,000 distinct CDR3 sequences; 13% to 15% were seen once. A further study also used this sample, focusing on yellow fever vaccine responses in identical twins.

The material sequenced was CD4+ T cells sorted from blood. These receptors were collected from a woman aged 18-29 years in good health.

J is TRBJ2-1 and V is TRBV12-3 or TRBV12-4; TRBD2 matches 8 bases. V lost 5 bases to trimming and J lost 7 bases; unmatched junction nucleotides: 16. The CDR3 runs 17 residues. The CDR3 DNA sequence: TGTGCCAGCAGTCCAGCCAGAAGCGGGAGTCTAAGGAATGAGCAGTTCTTC. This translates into CASSPARSGSLRNEQFF.

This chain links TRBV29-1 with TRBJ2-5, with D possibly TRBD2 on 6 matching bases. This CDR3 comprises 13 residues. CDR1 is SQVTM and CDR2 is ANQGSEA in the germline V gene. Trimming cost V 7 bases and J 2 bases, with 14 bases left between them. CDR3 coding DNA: TGCAGCGCCCCCGGGGGTTCTCAAGAGACCCAGTACTTC. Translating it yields CSAPGGSQETQYF. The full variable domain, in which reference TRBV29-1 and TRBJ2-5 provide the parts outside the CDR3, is SAVISQKPSRDICQRGTSLTIQCQVDSQVTMMFWYRQQPGQSLTLIATANQGSEATYESGFVIDKFPISRPNLTFSTLTVSNMSPEDSSIYLCSAPGGSQETQYFGPGTRLLVL.

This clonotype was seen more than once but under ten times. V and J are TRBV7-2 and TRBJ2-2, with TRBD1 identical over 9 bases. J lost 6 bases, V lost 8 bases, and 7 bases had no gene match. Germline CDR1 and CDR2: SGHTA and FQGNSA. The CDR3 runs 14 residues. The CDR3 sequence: CASRGQGFAGELFF. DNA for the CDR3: TGTGCCAGCCGGGGACAGGGATTCGCCGGGGAGCTGTTTTTT.

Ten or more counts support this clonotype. CDR3 in amino acids: CAISGRDSYEQYF. The CDR3, as DNA: TGTGCCATCAGTGGCCGGGACAGCTACGAGCAGTACTTC. The chain is built from TRBV10-3 and TRBJ2-7, with 7 bases matching TRBD1. The ends lost 4 bases at V and 3 bases at J; junction bases unmatched: 3. Germline loops: CDR1 ENHRY, CDR2 SYGVKD. The CDR3 runs 13 residues.

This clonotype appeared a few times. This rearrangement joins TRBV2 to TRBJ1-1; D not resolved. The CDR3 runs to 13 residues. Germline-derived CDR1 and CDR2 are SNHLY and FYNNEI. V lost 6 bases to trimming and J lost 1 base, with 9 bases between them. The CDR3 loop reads CASRVLTNTEAFF. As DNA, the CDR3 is TGTGCCAGCAGGGTTCTTACGAACACTGAAGCTTTCTTT.

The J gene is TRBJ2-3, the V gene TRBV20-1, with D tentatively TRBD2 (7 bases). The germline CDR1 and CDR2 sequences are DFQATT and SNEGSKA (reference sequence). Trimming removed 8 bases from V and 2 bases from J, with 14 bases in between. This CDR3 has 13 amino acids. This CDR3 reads CSQGRGNTDTQYF. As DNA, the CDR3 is TGCAGTCAGGGGCGGGGGAACACAGATACGCAGTATTTT.

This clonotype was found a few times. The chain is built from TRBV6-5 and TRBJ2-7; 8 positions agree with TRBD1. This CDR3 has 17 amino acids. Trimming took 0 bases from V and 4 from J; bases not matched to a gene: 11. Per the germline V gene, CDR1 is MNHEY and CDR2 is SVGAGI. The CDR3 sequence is CASSYSGAGGLKYEQYF. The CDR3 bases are TGTGCCAGCAGTTACTCCGGCGCAGGGGGCCTCAAGTACGAGCAGTACTTC.

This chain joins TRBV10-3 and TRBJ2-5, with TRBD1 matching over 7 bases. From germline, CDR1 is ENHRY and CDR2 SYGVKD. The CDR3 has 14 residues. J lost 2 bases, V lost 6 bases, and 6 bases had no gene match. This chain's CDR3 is CAISAGTVQETQYF. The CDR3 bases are TGTGCCATCAGCGCCGGGACAGTACAAGAGACCCAGTACTTC.

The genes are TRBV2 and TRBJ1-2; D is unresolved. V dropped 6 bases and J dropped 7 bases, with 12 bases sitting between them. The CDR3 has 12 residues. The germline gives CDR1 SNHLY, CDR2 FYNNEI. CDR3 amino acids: CASSGRGSGYTF. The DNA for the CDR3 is TGTGCCAGCAGCGGACGAGGAAGTGGCTACACCTTC.

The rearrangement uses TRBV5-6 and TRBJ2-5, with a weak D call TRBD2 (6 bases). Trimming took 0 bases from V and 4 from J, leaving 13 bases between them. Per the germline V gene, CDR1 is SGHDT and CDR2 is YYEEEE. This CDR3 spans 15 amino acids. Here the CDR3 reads CASSLVGREVETQYF. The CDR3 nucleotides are TGTGCCAGCAGCTTGGTGGGCAGGGAGGTAGAGACCCAGTACTTC.

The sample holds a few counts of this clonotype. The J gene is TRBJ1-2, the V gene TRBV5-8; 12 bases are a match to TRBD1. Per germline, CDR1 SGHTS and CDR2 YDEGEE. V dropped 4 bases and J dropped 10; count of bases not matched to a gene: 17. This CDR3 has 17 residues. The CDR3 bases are TGTGCCAGCAGCCCACAATATCCCGGGACAGGGGGCGCCGTCTACACCTTC. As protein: CASSPQYPGTGGAVYTF.

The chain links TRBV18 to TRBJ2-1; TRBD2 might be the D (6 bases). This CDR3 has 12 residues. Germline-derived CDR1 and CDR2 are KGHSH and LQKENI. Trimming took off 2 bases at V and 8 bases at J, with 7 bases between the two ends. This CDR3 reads CASSPTGDEQFF. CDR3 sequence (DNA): TGTGCCAGCTCACCAACGGGGGATGAGCAGTTCTTC.

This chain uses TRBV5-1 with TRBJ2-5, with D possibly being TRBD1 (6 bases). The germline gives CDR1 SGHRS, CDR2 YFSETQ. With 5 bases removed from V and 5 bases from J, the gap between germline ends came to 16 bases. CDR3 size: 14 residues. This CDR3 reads CASSGGTSTETQYF. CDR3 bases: TGCGCCAGCAGTGGGGGCACTAGTACGGAGACCCAGTACTTC. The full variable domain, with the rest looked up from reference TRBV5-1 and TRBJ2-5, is KAGVTQTPRYLIKTRGQQVTLSCSPISGHRSVSWYQQTPGQGLQFLFEYFSETQRNKGNFPGRFSGRQFSNSRSEMNVSTLELGDSALYLCASSGGTSTETQYFGPGTRLLVL.

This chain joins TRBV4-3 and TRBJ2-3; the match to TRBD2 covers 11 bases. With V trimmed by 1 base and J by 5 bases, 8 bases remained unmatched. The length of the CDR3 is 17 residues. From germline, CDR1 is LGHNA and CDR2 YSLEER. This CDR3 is CASSQGLAGGGLDTQYF. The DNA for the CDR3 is TGCGCCAGCAGCCAAGGCCTAGCGGGAGGAGGATTAGATACGCAGTATTTT.

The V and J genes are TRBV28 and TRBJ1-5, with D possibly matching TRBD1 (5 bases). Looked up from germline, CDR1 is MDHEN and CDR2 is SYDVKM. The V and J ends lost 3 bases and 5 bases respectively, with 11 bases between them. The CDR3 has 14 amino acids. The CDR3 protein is CASSFLREDQPQHF. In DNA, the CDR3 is TGTGCCAGCAGTTTTCTCAGGGAGGATCAGCCCCAGCATTTT.

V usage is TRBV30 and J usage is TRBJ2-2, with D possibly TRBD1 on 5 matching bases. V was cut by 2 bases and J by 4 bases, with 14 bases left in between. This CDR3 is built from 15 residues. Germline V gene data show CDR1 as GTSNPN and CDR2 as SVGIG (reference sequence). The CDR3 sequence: CAWSRDSVSTGELFF. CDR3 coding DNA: TGTGCCTGGAGTCGCGACAGTGTTAGCACCGGGGAGCTGTTTTTT.

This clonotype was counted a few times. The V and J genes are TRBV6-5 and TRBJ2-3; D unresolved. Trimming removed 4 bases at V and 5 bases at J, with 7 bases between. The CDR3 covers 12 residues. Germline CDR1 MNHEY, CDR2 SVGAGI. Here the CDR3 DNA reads TGTGCCAGCAGTTCAGTTGGAGATACGCAGTATTTT. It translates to CASSSVGDTQYF.

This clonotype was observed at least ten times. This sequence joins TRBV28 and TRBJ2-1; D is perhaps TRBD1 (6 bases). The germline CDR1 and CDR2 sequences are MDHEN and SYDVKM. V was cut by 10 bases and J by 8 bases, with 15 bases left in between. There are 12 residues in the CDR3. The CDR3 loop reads CAIEDSDHEQFF. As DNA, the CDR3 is TGTGCCATCGAGGACAGCGACCATGAGCAGTTCTTC.

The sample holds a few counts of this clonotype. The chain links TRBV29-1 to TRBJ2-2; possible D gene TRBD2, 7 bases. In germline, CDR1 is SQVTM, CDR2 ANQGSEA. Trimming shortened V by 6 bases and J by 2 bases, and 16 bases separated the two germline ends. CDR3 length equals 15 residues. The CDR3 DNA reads TGCAGCGTAACGCGGGGGCAGCTTAACACCGGGGAGCTGTTTTTT. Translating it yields CSVTRGQLNTGELFF.

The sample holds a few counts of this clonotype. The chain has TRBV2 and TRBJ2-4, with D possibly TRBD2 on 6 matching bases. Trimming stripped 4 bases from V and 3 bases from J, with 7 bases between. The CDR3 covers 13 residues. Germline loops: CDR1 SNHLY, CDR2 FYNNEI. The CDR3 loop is CASSGEVKNIQYF. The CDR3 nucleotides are TGTGCCAGCAGTGGGGAGGTCAAAAACATTCAGTACTTC.